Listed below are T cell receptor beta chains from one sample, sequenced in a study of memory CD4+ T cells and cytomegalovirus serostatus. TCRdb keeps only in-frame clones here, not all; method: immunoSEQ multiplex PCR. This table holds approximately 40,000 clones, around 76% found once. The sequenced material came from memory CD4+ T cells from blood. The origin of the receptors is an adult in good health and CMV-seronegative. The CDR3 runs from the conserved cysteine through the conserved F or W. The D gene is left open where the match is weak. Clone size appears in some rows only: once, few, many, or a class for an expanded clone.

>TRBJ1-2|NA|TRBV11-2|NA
TGTGCCAGCAGCTTAGAACAGGTTGGCTACACCTTC
CASSLEQVGYTF
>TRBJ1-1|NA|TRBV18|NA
TGTGCCAGCTCACCAAGTCATAGGGGGAACACTGAAGCTTTCTTT
CASSPSHRGNTEAFF
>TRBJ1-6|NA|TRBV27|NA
TGTGCCAGCAAAGAGACGGACTATAATTCACCCCTCCACTTT
CASKETDYNSPLHF
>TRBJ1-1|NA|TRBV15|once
TGTGCCACCAGCAGAGTAGGGCCCGAGAAAGCTTTCTTT
CATSRVGPEKAFF
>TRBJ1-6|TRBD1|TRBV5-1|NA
TGCGCCAGCACTTCGGGGGCAGGGGGCGAGTCACCCCTCCACTTT
CASTSGAGGESPLHF
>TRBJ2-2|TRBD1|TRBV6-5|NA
TGTGCCAGCAGTTCTGACAGGGGAACCGGGGAGCTGTTTTTT
CASSSDRGTGELFF
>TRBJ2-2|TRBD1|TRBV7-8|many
TGTGCCAGCAGGCACAGGGGTACCGGGGAGCTGTTTTTT
CASRHRGTGELFF
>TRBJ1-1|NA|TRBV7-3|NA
TGTGCCAGCAGTCCAGGAGTGACGTACACTGAAGCTTTCTTT
CASSPGVTYTEAFF
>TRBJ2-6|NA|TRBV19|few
TGTGCCAGTAGTATTTCTGGGGCCAACGTCCTGACTTTC
CASSISGANVLTF
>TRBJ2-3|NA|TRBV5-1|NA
TGCGCCAGCAGCCTCGGCCGGGGTGGAGGCACAGATACGCAGTATTTT
CASSLGRGGGTDTQYF
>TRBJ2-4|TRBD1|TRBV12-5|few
TGTGCTAGTGGTTTGGTACAAGCCCCAACAGGGGGCTATGCCAAAAACATTCAGTACTTC
CASGLVQAPTGGYAKNIQYF
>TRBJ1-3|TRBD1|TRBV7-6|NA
TGTGCCAGCAGCTTGGAGGGGGCGCCTGGAAACACCATATATTTT
CASSLEGAPGNTIYF
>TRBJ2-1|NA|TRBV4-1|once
TGCGCCAGCAGCCAACAGGACTTGATGGTTTACAATGAGCAGTTCTTC
CASSQQDLMVYNEQFF
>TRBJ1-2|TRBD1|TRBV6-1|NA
TGTGCCAGCATTCAGGGGGCGAGTCCCTATGGCTACACCTTC
CASIQGASPYGYTF
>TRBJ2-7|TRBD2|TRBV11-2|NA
TGTGCCAGCAGCTTAGTCGGGAGGTGGGAGCAGTACTTC
CASSLVGRWEQYF
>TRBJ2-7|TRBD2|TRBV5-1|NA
TGCGCCAGCAGTTTGGATTACCCGGGGGGAGACGAGCAGTACTTC
CASSLDYPGGDEQYF
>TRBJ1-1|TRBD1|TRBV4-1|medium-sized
TGCGCCAGCAGCCACCCAGGGGGGGCTTCCACTGAAGCTTTCTTT
CASSHPGGASTEAFF
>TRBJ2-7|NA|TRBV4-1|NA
TGCGCCAGCAGCCAGATTATTGGCGAGCAGTACTTC
CASSQIIGEQYF
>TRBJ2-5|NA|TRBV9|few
TGTGCCAGCAGCGTAGGTCTAAGGGGGACTCAAGAGACCCAGTACTTC
CASSVGLRGTQETQYF
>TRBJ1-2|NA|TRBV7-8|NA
TGTGCCAGCAGCCCAAACAGGGTTTCTAACTATGGCTACACCTTC
CASSPNRVSNYGYTF
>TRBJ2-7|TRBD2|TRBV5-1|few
TGCGCCAGCAGACTAGCGGGGGGGATGAAGGAGCAGTACTTC
CASRLAGGMKEQYF
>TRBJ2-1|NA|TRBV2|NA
TGTGCCAGCAGTGAATCAAGCGGTTACAATGAGCAGTTCTTC
CASSESSGYNEQFF
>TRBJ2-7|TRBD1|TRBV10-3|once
TGTGCCACAGCCGGGGACAGGGTAAGTGGATCCTACGAGCAGTACTTC
CATAGDRVSGSYEQYF